Presented here are 14 T cell receptor beta chains from one specimen sequenced in a study of Tregs in tolerant kidney transplant recipients. Recipients received nonmyeloablative bone marrow transplants from related graft donors, with transient mixed chimerism. Repertoires were generated with immunoSEQ multiplex PCR, while TCRdb's copy carries only in-frame clones and drops some. The sample includes roughly 52,000 clones, about 91% of them seen just once. Source: CD8+ T cells from blood (PBMCs), taken 24 months after the transplant. The source is a human patient who received a combined kidney and bone marrow transplant. Some T cells may arise from the graft donor.

The chain combines TRBV4-1 with TRBJ2-7; the match to TRBD2 covers 11 bases. Germline V gene sequence: CDR1 MGHRA, CDR2 YSYEKL. The CDR3 sequence is 15 residues long. The junction had 6 bases not matched to a gene; V was cut back by 4 bases and J by 4 bases. This CDR3 is CASSLSGTSGYEQYF. In DNA, the CDR3 is TGCGCCAGCAGCCTCTCCGGGACTAGCGGTTACGAGCAGTACTTC.

A word on this clone: Within the sample, other DNA sequences also encode this same CDR3. V and J are TRBV4-3 and TRBJ1-6, with D maybe TRBD1 (5 bases). Deletions cut 0 bases from V and 7 bases from J, with 13 bases between. CDR3 size: 16 residues. From germline, CDR1 is LGHNA and CDR2 YSLEER. This chain's CDR3 is CASSQEWRAGNSPLHF. CDR3 in DNA: TGCGCCAGCAGCCAAGAGTGGAGGGCAGGGAATTCACCCCTCCACTTT.

The chain is built from TRBV4-1 and TRBJ2-7; TRBD1 aligns across 7 bases. With V trimmed by 0 bases and J by 3 bases, 2 bases remained unmatched. Germline CDR1 and CDR2: MGHRA and YSYEKL. The CDR3 loop spans 14 amino acids. CDR3 nucleotides: TGCGCCAGCAGCCAAGATCCAGGGGGCTACGAGCAGTACTTC. Amino acids: CASSQDPGGYEQYF.

The J gene is TRBJ2-5, the V gene TRBV13, with 7 bases identical to TRBD1. Trimming at V came to 3 bases and at J to 5 bases, leaving 12 bases not matched to a gene. Per germline, CDR1 PRHDT and CDR2 FYEKMQ (reference sequence). The CDR3 spans 16 residues. The CDR3 bases are TGTGCCAGCAGCTTCGAGGGGGCTCGAGGTTCGGAGACCCAGTACTTC. Encoded protein: CASSFEGARGSETQYF. The full variable domain, with the rest looked up from reference TRBV13 and TRBJ2-5, is AAGVIQSPRHLIKEKRETATLKCYPIPRHDTVYWYQQGPGQDPQFLISFYEKMQSDKGSIPDRFSAQQFSDYHSELNMSSLELGDSALYFCASSFEGARGSETQYFGPGTRLLVL.

This clone showed up just once. The gene calls are TRBV13 and TRBJ2-1, with TRBD2 matching over 7 bases. This CDR3 has 16 residues. V shed 1 base and J 6 bases; nucleotides not matched to a gene: 9. Germline V gene sequence: CDR1 PRHDT, CDR2 FYEKMQ (reference sequence). CDR3 amino acids: CASSLVLAGVTNEQFF. In DNA, the CDR3 is TGTGCCAGCAGCTTAGTTCTGGCGGGAGTGACCAATGAGCAGTTCTTC.

V gene TRBV7-9 combines with J gene TRBJ2-7, with 7 nucleotides matching TRBD2. Germline V gene lookup returns CDR1 SEHNR and CDR2 FQNEAQ (reference sequence). V dropped 5 bases and J dropped 2; count of bases not matched to a gene: 9. The CDR3 spans 15 residues. This CDR3 reads CASSSTSDEPYEQYF. The CDR3 DNA reads TGTGCCAGCAGCAGTACTAGCGATGAACCCTACGAGCAGTACTTC. Looking up the rest from reference TRBV7-9 and TRBJ2-7 gives the full variable domain: DTGVSQNPRHKITKRGQNVTFRCDPISEHNRLYWYRQTLGQGPEFLTYFQNEAQLEKSRLLSDRFSAERPKGSFSTLEIQRTEQGDSAMYLCASSSTSDEPYEQYFGPGTRLTVT.

The chain employs TRBV13 and TRBJ2-3, with TRBD2 as a possible D gene (5 bases). The length of the CDR3 is 13 residues. V was trimmed by 7 bases and J by 3 bases, leaving 11 bases between them. From germline, CDR1 is PRHDT and CDR2 FYEKMQ (reference sequence). The CDR3: CASTYGRTDTQYF. In nucleotides, the CDR3 is TGTGCCAGCACCTATGGGAGAACAGATACGCAGTATTTT. Full variable domain (remainder filled in from reference TRBV13 and TRBJ2-3): AAGVIQSPRHLIKEKRETATLKCYPIPRHDTVYWYQQGPGQDPQFLISFYEKMQSDKGSIPDRFSAQQFSDYHSELNMSSLELGDSALYFCASTYGRTDTQYFGPGTRLTVL.

In its sample, this clone was seen once. CDR3 bases: TGTGCCAGCAGCTTATCGCGGAGTTGGGGCTACACCTTC. It encodes CASSLSRSWGYTF. The chain couples TRBV7-9 to TRBJ1-2, with D hard to call. From germline, CDR1 is SEHNR and CDR2 FQNEAQ (reference sequence). The CDR3 is 13 amino acids. With 2 bases removed from V and 8 bases from J, the gap between germline ends came to 12 bases.

V gene TRBV27 combines with J gene TRBJ2-4, with D unclear. The CDR3 runs to 13 residues. Germline CDR1 MNHEY, CDR2 SMNVEV (reference sequence). V was trimmed by 3 bases and J by 3 bases, leaving 6 bases between them. CDR3 region: CASSFGLKNIQYF. CDR3 in DNA: TGTGCCAGCAGTTTTGGCCTCAAAAACATTCAGTACTTC.

This rearrangement joins TRBV4-3 to TRBJ2-3; tentative D call: TRBD2 (5 bases). The CDR3 has 16 residues. From germline, CDR1 is LGHNA and CDR2 YSLEER. V dropped 4 bases and J dropped 0 bases, with 14 bases sitting between them. CDR3 DNA: TGCGCCAGCAGCCCAGACCCGGGATCCAGCACAGATACGCAGTATTTT. It codes for CASSPDPGSSTDTQYF.

This clone was picked up one time. The chain has TRBV9 and TRBJ2-6, with TRBD1 as a possible D gene (5 bases). V was shortened by 4 bases and J by 2 bases, with 13 bases between the two germline ends. Germline CDR1 SGDLS, CDR2 YYNGEE. This CDR3 has 16 residues. CDR3 protein: CASSTSRTTGANVLTF. CDR3 sequence (DNA): TGTGCCAGCAGCACCAGCCGGACAACTGGGGCCAACGTCCTGACTTTC. The variable domain in full, with the rest retrieved from reference TRBV9 and TRBJ2-6, is DSGVTQTPKHLITATGQRVTLRCSPRSGDLSVYWYQQSLDQGLQFLIQYYNGEERAKGNILERFSAQQFPDLHSELNLSSLELGDSALYFCASSTSRTTGANVLTFGAGSRLTVL.

In this sample, this clone turned up once. This chain uses TRBV11-2 with TRBJ2-1; 9 bases are a match to TRBD2. The V and J ends lost 3 bases and 4 bases, in that order; junction bases with no gene match: 7. The germline V gene has CDR1 SGHAT and CDR2 FQNNGV. This CDR3 has 16 amino acids. CDR3 sequence (DNA): TGTGCCAGCAGCTTCATGGGGACTAGCAGTTACAATGAGCAGTTCTTC. Amino acid sequence: CASSFMGTSSYNEQFF.

The chain uses TRBV18 and TRBJ2-3, with 8 bases matching TRBD2. This CDR3 has 13 amino acids. Germline V lookup: CDR1 KGHSH, CDR2 LQKENI. Losses at the gene ends were 3 bases for V and 6 bases for J; bases not matched to a gene: 2. CDR3 protein: CASSPGGADTQYF. CDR3 in DNA: TGTGCCAGCTCACCCGGGGGGGCGGATACGCAGTATTTT.

The chain joins TRBV5-6 to TRBJ2-2; 10 nucleotides line up with TRBD1. Losses at the gene ends were 2 bases for V and 4 bases for J; bases not matched to a gene: 2. Germline V CDR1 and CDR2: SGHDT, YYEEEE. This CDR3 comprises 15 residues. CDR3 protein: CASSFGTGATGELFF. The CDR3 DNA is TGTGCCAGCAGCTTCGGGACAGGGGCCACCGGGGAGCTGTTTTTT.